What follows are 20 T cell receptor beta chains derived from one specimen sequenced in a study of OX40 agonist ivuxolimab in advanced cancers. Sequencing was performed with immunoSEQ multiplex PCR; in TCRdb, only in-frame clones are kept and a portion is missing. The sample yields tens of thousands of clones, more than 85% seen once. The specimen comprised CD4+ or CD8+ T cells sorted from blood, sampled in a trial of the OX40 agonist ivuxolimab. These receptor sequences come from an adult with an advanced solid tumor such as melanoma, head and neck, liver or kidney cancer.

V is TRBV11-2 and J is TRBJ1-2; 10 bases line up with TRBD1. J gave up 8 bases and V 0 bases, and 6 bases lay outside the gene matches. Germline V gene sequence: CDR1 SGHAT, CDR2 FQNNGV. The CDR3 totals 15 residues. CDR3 nucleotide sequence: TGTGCCAGCAGCTTAGACACCGGGACAGGGGACGGCTACACCTTC. This codes for CASSLDTGTGDGYTF.

This chain uses TRBV7-8 with TRBJ1-2, with 7 nucleotides matching TRBD1. The V gene end was trimmed by 3 bases and the J gene end by 5 bases; junction bases not matched to a gene: 6. CDR1 and CDR2 from the germline V gene are SGHVS and FQNEAQ. The CDR3 has 14 amino acids. The CDR3 DNA follows: TGTGCCAGCAGCTTGCGAGGACAGGCATATGGCTACACCTTC. As protein: CASSLRGQAYGYTF.

CDR3 loop: CATHSGEGVNEQFF. Written as DNA, the CDR3 is TGTGCCACCCATAGCGGGGAGGGGGTCAATGAGCAGTTCTTC. V is TRBV6-5 and J is TRBJ2-1; 8 positions agree with TRBD2. The germline CDR1 and CDR2 sequences are MNHEY and SVGAGI. CDR3 length: 14 residues. J gave up 6 bases and V 10 bases, and 11 bases lay outside the gene matches.

The chain combines TRBV19 with TRBJ2-3, with D tentatively TRBD1 (5 bases). CDR3 length: 12 residues. Trimming removed 6 bases at V and 6 bases at J, with 10 bases between. CDR1 LNHDA and CDR2 SQIVND come from the germline V gene (reference sequence). Written as DNA, the CDR3 is TGTGCCAGTAGGGCAGGGTGGGATACGCAGTATTTT. Its translation: CASRAGWDTQYF.

The V and J genes are TRBV9 and TRBJ2-7, with 9 positions matching TRBD1. CDR1 and CDR2 (germline): SGDLS, YYNGEE. V trimming: 4 bases; J trimming: 2 bases; junction bases outside the gene matches: 7. CDR3 length equals 15 residues. The CDR3 bases are TGTGCCAGCAGCCCGACAGGGGGGAGGACCTACGAGCAGTACTTC. The encoded protein is CASSPTGGRTYEQYF.

This clone was seen just once. The chain is built from TRBV27 and TRBJ2-7; D unclear. V was trimmed by 1 base and J by 2 bases, leaving 9 bases between them. Germline loops: CDR1 MNHEY, CDR2 SMNVEV (reference sequence). The CDR3 extends over 14 amino acids. The DNA for the CDR3 is TGTGCCAGCAGTTTATACGGGCCGCCCTACGAGCAGTACTTC. This translates into CASSLYGPPYEQYF.

The chain links TRBV7-2 to TRBJ2-7; 11 bases are a match to TRBD2. Trimming at V came to 4 bases and at J to 2 bases, leaving 1 base not matched to a gene. The CDR3 consists of 14 residues. Germline loops: CDR1 SGHTA, CDR2 FQGNSA. The CDR3: CASSSGLAAYEQYF. The CDR3 DNA sequence: TGTGCCAGCAGCTCGGGACTAGCGGCCTACGAGCAGTACTTC. Full variable domain (remainder filled in from reference TRBV7-2 and TRBJ2-7): GAGVSQSPSNKVTEKGKDVELRCDPISGHTALYWYRQSLGQGLEFLIYFQGNSAPDKSGLPSDRFSAERTGGSVSTLTIQRTQQEDSAVYLCASSSGLAAYEQYFGPGTRLTVT.

V usage is TRBV5-1 and J usage is TRBJ2-5, with TRBD1 matching over 7 bases. There are 17 residues in the CDR3. Trimming took 0 bases from V and 0 from J; bases not matched to a gene: 8. Germline assignment: CDR1 SGHRS and CDR2 YFSETQ. The CDR3 region is CASSLVPGTEYQETQYF. In DNA, the CDR3 is TGCGCCAGCAGCTTGGTGCCCGGGACAGAGTACCAAGAGACCCAGTACTTC.

The chain recombines TRBV11-3 with TRBJ2-1; D unresolved. Germline lookup yields CDR1 SGHNT and CDR2 YENEEA. Trimming pared 3 bases from V and 1 base from J, leaving 7 bases between. This CDR3 spans 14 amino acids. CDR3 nucleotides: TGTGCCAGCAGCTTCGACGCTTCCTACAATGAGCAGTTCTTC. Translation gives CASSFDASYNEQFF. Full variable domain (rest looked up from reference TRBV11-3 and TRBJ2-1): EAGVVQSPRYKIIEKKQPVAFWCNPISGHNTLYWYLQNLGQGPELLIRYENEEAVDDSQLPKDRFSAERLKGVDSTLKIQPAELGDSAVYLCASSFDASYNEQFFGPGTRLTVL.

In this sample, this clone turned up a few times. The chain combines TRBV7-9 with TRBJ1-6; 7 bases are shared with TRBD1. The CDR3 length is 12 residues. Germline V lookup: CDR1 SEHNR, CDR2 FQNEAQ (reference sequence). The junction had 4 bases not matched to a gene; V was cut back by 5 bases and J by 12 bases. The DNA of the CDR3 is TGTGCCAGCAGCCAGGGGGGATTACCCCTCCACTTT. The encoded protein is CASSQGGLPLHF. Full variable domain (remainder filled in from reference TRBV7-9 and TRBJ1-6): DTGVSQNPRHKITKRGQNVTFRCDPISEHNRLYWYRQTLGQGPEFLTYFQNEAQLEKSRLLSDRFSAERPKGSFSTLEIQRTEQGDSAMYLCASSQGGLPLHFGNGTRLTVT.

The chain carries TRBV7-9 and TRBJ2-7; D unclear. From germline, CDR1 is SEHNR and CDR2 FQNEAQ (reference sequence). This CDR3 region has 13 residues. Trimming shortened V by 6 bases and J by 2 bases, and 11 bases separated the two germline ends. The CDR3, as DNA: TGTGCCAGCAGGGATGGCGGAACCTACGAGCAGTACTTC. Its protein product is CASRDGGTYEQYF.

The chain employs TRBV7-9 and TRBJ2-2; D possibly uses TRBD1 or TRBD2 (5 bases each). CDR3 length: 13 residues. With 4 bases removed from V and 8 bases from J, the gap between germline ends came to 11 bases. The germline V gene encodes CDR1 SEHNR and CDR2 FQNEAQ (reference sequence). The chain's CDR3 is CASSSGTLGELFF. In DNA, the CDR3 is TGTGCCAGCAGCTCCGGGACCTTGGGGGAGCTGTTTTTT. The full variable domain, rest sourced from reference TRBV7-9 and TRBJ2-2, is DTGVSQNPRHKITKRGQNVTFRCDPISEHNRLYWYRQTLGQGPEFLTYFQNEAQLEKSRLLSDRFSAERPKGSFSTLEIQRTEQGDSAMYLCASSSGTLGELFFGEGSRLTVL.

The chain links TRBV6-9 to TRBJ1-2; TRBD1 matches at 8 bases. Trimming cost V 2 bases and J 2 bases; bases outside gene matches: 13. CDR1 is MNHGY and CDR2 is SVAAGI in the germline V gene. The CDR3 extends over 18 amino acids. The CDR3, as DNA: TGTGCCAGCAGTTATCTCCAGGGGGCGAAGAAAGGAAACTATGGCTACACCTTC. Its translation is CASSYLQGAKKGNYGYTF.

The gene calls are TRBV10-3 and TRBJ1-6; a possible D gene is TRBD1 (6 bases). The CDR3 runs 14 residues. CDR1 is ENHRY and CDR2 is SYGVKD in the germline V gene. Trimming took 2 bases from V and 8 from J, leaving 10 bases between them. The DNA for the CDR3 is TGTGCCATCAGTGAGCGAACAGGGTATTCACCCCTCCACTTT. This codes for CAISERTGYSPLHF.

This clone was picked up one time. The J gene is TRBJ1-1, the V gene TRBV5-5, with a possible D match to TRBD1 (5 bases). V shed 3 bases and J shed 7 bases, with 19 bases lying between them. CDR3 length: 15 residues. Germline values: CDR1 SGHKS, CDR2 YYEKEE (reference sequence). The CDR3 DNA sequence: TGTGCCAGCAGCTCAGAGGTTTGGGGGTCAGATGAAGCTTTCTTT. This encodes CASSSEVWGSDEAFF. Drawing the rest from reference TRBV5-5 and TRBJ1-1, the complete variable domain is DAGVTQSPTHLIKTRGQQVTLRCSPISGHKSVSWYQQVLGQGPQFIFQYYEKEERGRGNFPDRFSARQFPNYSSELNVNALLLGDSALYLCASSSEVWGSDEAFFGQGTRLTVV.

The chain has TRBV27 and TRBJ1-2; D possibly corresponds to TRBD1 (6 bases). There are 14 residues in the CDR3. The V end was cut by 3 bases, the J end by 8 bases, with 16 bases between. Germline CDR1 MNHEY, CDR2 SMNVEV (reference sequence). DNA of the CDR3: TGTGCCAGCAGTTTGGGGGGGCACATAACCGGCTACACCTTC. Translation gives CASSLGGHITGYTF.

The V gene is TRBV2, the J gene TRBJ1-2, with D possibly being TRBD1 (6 bases). The CDR3 runs 13 residues. V lost 4 bases and J lost 2, with 8 bases in between. Germline values: CDR1 SNHLY, CDR2 FYNNEI. The CDR3 sequence: CASSGGQNYGYTF. Here the CDR3 DNA reads TGTGCCAGCAGTGGGGGACAAAACTATGGCTACACCTTC.

The chain has TRBV5-8 and TRBJ1-4, with unresolved D. CDR1 is SGHTS, CDR2 YDEGEE, per germline. Between the trimmed V and J ends, which lost 1 base and 0 bases, there was a span of 4 bases. This CDR3 contains 14 residues. DNA for the CDR3: TGTGCCAGCAGCTTGCGTGCAACTAATGAAAAACTGTTTTTT. This gives the protein CASSLRATNEKLFF. Full variable domain (outside the CDR3, taken from reference TRBV5-8 and TRBJ1-4): EAGVTQSPTHLIKTRGQQATLRCSPISGHTSVYWYQQALGLGLQFLLWYDEGEERNRGNFPPRFSGRQFPNYSSELNVNALELEDSALYLCASSLRATNEKLFFGSGTQLSVL.

In its sample, this clone was seen once. V usage is TRBV9 and J usage is TRBJ1-1; TRBD1 agrees at 7 bases. Trimming took 3 bases from V and 0 from J; bases not matched to a gene: 11. This CDR3 contains 17 residues. The germline CDR1 and CDR2 sequences are SGDLS and YYNGEE. The CDR3 nucleotides read TGTGCCAGCAGCGCAAAACAGGGGCTAGACATGAACACTGAAGCTTTCTTT. It codes for CASSAKQGLDMNTEAFF.

V is TRBV7-9 and J is TRBJ2-7; D may be TRBD1 (5 bases). Germline V gene lookup returns CDR1 SEHNR and CDR2 FQNEAQ (reference sequence). The CDR3 is 17 residues long. V was cut by 1 base and J by 4 bases, with 20 bases left in between. Here the CDR3 reads CASSLEVAPTASYEQYF. CDR3 coding DNA: TGTGCCAGCAGCTTAGAGGTCGCGCCGACAGCTAGTTACGAGCAGTACTTC.